This T cell receptor beta chain was retrieved from a study of T cells in Graves' hyperthyroidism and ophthalmopathy. Study-level points and caveats: Ophthalmopathy was distinguished from stable hyperthyroidism by 13 V-J signatures.

Fresh peripheral blood, around 9.5 ml, yielded the PBMCs. V trimming: 7 bases; J trimming: 0 bases; junction bases outside the gene matches: 7. There are 15 residues in the CDR3. Using RNA transcripts as the source, TCR beta CDR3 regions were amplified. The TCR CDR3 was amplified in a first-round RT-PCR using the HTBI primer set. TCRdb re-derived calls from the multiplex PCR reads in MiXCR, one entry per CDR3 protein. Among about 500,000 distinct CDR3 sequences, roughly a sixth were seen once, and the ten largest hold more than 15%. Details on this clonotype: The antigen is not known.

The sample consisted of blood. The source is a woman under 30 with Graves' hyperthyroidism. V is TRBV12-3 or TRBV12-4 and J is TRBJ2-3, with TRBD1 identical over 7 bases. The CDR3 protein is CASKPDRASTDTQYF. CDR3 nucleotides: TGTGCCAGCAAGCCCGACAGGGCTAGCACAGATACGCAGTATTTT.